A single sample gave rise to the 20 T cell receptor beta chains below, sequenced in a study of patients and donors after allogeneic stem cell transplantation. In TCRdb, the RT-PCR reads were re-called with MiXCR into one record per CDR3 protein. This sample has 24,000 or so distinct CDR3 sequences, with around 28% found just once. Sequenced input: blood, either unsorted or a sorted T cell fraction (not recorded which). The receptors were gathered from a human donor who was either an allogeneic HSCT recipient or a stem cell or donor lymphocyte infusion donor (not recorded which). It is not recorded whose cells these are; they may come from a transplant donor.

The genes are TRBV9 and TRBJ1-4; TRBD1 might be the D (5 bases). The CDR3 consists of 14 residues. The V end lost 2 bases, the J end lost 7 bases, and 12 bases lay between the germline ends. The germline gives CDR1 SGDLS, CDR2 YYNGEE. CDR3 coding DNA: TGTGCCAGCAGCGTTTCAGGGCAGACTGAAAAACTGTTTTTT. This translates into CASSVSGQTEKLFF.

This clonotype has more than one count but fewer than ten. The CDR3 loop reads CASTPGLSSNQPQHF. For the CDR3, the DNA is TGTGCCAGCACCCCGGGACTCTCAAGCAATCAGCCCCAGCATTTT. The V call is TRBV6-2 or TRBV6-3, the J call TRBJ1-5; tentatively, D is TRBD1 (5 bases). Trimming took off 7 bases at V and 1 base at J, with 14 bases between the two ends. CDR3 size: 15 residues. Looked up from germline, CDR1 is MNHEY and CDR2 is SVGEGT.

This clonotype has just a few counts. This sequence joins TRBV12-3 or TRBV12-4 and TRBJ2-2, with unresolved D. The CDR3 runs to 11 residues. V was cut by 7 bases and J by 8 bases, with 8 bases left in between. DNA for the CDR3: TGTGCCAGCACCCTTGGGGGGGAGCTGTTTTTT. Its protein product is CASTLGGELFF.

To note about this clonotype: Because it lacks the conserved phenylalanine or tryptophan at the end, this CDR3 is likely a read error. The DNA for the CDR3 is TGTGCCACAACGACTAGCCCCCTGGGCACAGATACGCAGTATTTG. Its protein product is CATTTSPLGTDTQYL. The chain has TRBV10-3 and TRBJ2-3; the match to TRBD2 covers 7 bases. Germline values: CDR1 ENHRY, CDR2 SYGVKD. The CDR3 has 15 amino acids. The J segment lost 1 base and the V segment lost 10 bases, leaving 11 bases of the junction unmatched.

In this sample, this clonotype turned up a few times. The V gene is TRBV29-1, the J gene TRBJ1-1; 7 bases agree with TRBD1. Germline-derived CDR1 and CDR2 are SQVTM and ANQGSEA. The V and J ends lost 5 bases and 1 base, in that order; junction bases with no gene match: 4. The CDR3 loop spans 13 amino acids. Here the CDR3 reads CSVSTGRNTEAFF. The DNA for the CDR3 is TGCAGCGTTTCGACAGGGAGGAACACTGAAGCTTTCTTT.

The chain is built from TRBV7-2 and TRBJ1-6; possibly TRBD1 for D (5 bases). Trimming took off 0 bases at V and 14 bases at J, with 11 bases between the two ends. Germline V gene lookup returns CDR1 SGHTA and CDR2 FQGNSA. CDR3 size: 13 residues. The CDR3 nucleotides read TGTGCCAGCAGCTTAGCGGGACGATCGGCCCTCCACTTT. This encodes CASSLAGRSALHF. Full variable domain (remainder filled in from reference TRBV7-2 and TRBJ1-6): GAGVSQSPSNKVTEKGKDVELRCDPISGHTALYWYRQSLGQGLEFLIYFQGNSAPDKSGLPSDRFSAERTGGSVSTLTIQRTQQEDSAVYLCASSLAGRSALHFGNGTRLTVT.

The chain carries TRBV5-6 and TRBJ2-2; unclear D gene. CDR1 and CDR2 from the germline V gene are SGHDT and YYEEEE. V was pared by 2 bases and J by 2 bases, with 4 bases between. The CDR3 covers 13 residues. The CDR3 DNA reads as TGTGCCAGCAGCTTTCCTAACACCGGGGAGCTGTTTTTT. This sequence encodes CASSFPNTGELFF.

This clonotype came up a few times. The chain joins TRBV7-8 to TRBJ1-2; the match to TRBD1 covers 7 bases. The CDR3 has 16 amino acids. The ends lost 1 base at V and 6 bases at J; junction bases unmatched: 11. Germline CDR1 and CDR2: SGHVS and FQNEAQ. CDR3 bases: TGTGCCAGCAGCTTAGTTGGGACAGTCCCAGGGCATGGCTACACCTTC. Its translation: CASSLVGTVPGHGYTF.

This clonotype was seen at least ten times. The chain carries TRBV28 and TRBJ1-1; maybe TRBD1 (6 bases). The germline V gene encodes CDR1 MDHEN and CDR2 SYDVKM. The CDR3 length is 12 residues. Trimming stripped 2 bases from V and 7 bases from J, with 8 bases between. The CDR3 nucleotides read TGTGCCAGCAGTTTAGGACAGCGTGAAGCTTTCTTT. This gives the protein CASSLGQREAFF. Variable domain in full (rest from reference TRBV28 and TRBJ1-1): DVKVTQSSRYLVKRTGEKVFLECVQDMDHENMFWYRQDPGLGLRLIYFSYDVKMKEKGDIPEGYSVSREKKERFSLILESASTNQTSMYLCASSLGQREAFFGQGTRLTVV.

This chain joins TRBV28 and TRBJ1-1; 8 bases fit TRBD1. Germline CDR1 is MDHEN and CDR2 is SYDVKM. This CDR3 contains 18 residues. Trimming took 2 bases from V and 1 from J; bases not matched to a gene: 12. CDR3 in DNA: TGTGCCAGCAGTTTACCCGGGCCCGCAGGACAGGGGAACACTGAAGCTTTCTTT. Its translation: CASSLPGPAGQGNTEAFF.

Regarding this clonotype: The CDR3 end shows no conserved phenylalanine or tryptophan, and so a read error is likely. This CDR3 reads CASSLAIASSYNEQFL. The CDR3 DNA reads as TGTGCCAGCAGTTTAGCTATAGCGAGCTCCTACAATGAGCAGTTCTTG. This chain links TRBV28 with TRBJ2-1, with D possibly TRBD2 on 5 matching bases. Trimming took 2 bases from V and 0 from J, leaving 11 bases between them. Germline CDR1 MDHEN, CDR2 SYDVKM. This CDR3 comprises 16 residues.

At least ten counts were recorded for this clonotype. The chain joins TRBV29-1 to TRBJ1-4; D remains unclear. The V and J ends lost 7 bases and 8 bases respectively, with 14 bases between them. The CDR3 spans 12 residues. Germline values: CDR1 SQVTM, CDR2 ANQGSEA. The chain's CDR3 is CSALGRREKLFF. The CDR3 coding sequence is TGCAGCGCACTGGGGAGAAGAGAAAAACTGTTTTTT.

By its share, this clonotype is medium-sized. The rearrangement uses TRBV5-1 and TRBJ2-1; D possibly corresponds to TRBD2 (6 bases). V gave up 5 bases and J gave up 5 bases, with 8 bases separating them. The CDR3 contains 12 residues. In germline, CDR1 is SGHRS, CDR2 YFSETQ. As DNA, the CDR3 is TGCGCCAGCAGAGGCGGGGACAATGAGCAGTTCTTC. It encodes CASRGGDNEQFF.

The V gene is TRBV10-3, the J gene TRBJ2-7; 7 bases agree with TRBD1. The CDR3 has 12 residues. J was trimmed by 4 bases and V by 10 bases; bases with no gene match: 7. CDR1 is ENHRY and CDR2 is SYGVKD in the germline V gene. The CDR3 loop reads CATRDRVYEQYF. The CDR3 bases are TGTGCCACCCGAGACAGGGTTTACGAGCAGTACTTC.

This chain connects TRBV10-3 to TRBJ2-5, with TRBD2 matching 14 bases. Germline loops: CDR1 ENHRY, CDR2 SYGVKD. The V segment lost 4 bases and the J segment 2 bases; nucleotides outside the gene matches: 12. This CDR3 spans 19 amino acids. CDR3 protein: CAISAGLAGAGPKQETQYF. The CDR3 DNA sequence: TGTGCCATCAGTGCGGGACTAGCGGGGGCCGGACCCAAACAAGAGACCCAGTACTTC.

The CDR3 spells CASSQQGRGYTF. CDR3 nucleotides: TGTGCCAGCAGCCAACAGGGTCGTGGCTACACCTTC. The rearrangement uses TRBV7-9 and TRBJ1-2; D may be TRBD1 (6 bases). CDR3 length: 12 amino acids. The V gene lost 5 bases and the J gene lost 7 bases, with 11 bases spanning the gap. Germline CDR1 SEHNR, CDR2 FQNEAQ (reference sequence).

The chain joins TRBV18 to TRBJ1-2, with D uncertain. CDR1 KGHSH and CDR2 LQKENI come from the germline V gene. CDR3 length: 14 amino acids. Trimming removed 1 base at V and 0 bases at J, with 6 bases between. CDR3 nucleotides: TGTGCCAGCTCACCACGAAATGCTAACTATGGCTACACCTTC. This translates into CASSPRNANYGYTF.

For the CDR3, the DNA is TGTGCCAGCAGTTTGGGCAGGGGGAGCATTCAGTACTTC. Translating it yields CASSLGRGSIQYF. The chain combines TRBV27 with TRBJ2-4; 7 bases line up with TRBD1. The CDR3 totals 13 residues. CDR1 and CDR2 from the germline V gene are MNHEY and SMNVEV (reference sequence). V gave up 3 bases and J gave up 9 bases; unmatched junction bases: 5.

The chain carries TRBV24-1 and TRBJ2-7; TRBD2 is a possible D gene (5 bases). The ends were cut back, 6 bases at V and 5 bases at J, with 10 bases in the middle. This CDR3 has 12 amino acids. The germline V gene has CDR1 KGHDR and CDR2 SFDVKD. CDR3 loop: CATSLGKDEQYF. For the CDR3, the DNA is TGTGCCACCAGTCTCGGGAAGGACGAGCAGTACTTC.

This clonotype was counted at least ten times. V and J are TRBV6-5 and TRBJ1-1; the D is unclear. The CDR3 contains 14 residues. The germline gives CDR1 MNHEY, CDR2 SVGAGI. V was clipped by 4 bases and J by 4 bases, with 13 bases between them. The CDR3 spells CASSFRVVATEAFF. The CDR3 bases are TGTGCCAGCAGTTTTAGGGTAGTGGCCACTGAAGCTTTCTTT.